This T cell receptor beta chain came from a study of blood T cells in healthy people across ages. A few counts support this clonotype. Alongside a J-beta primer mix, a sample-barcoded 5' primer served in a second PCR lasting roughly 6 to 11 cycles. The template-switch adaptor, which had 12 random nucleotides, put a tag on each cDNA molecule. All samples gave at least 2.5 million CDR3-containing paired-end reads. TCRdb redid the calling of the 5' RACE reads with MiXCR, one entry per CDR3 protein. The sample lists some 1.5 million distinct CDR3 sequences, 28% occurring once. The people who gave samples were healthy Caucasians from Russia, aged roughly 6 to 100. CDR1 MNHNY and CDR2 SVGAGI come from the germline V gene (reference sequence). The CDR3 covers 15 residues. V lost 5 bases, J lost 6 bases, and 9 bases stayed unmatched.

This sequence was found in a woman in her twenties or thirties in good health. The sequencing input was blood. The genes are TRBV6-6 and TRBJ2-1; 8 nucleotides align to TRBD2. The CDR3 is CASSPSGSWFNEQFF. Written as DNA, the CDR3 is TGTGCCAGCAGTCCGAGCGGGAGTTGGTTCAATGAGCAGTTCTTC.